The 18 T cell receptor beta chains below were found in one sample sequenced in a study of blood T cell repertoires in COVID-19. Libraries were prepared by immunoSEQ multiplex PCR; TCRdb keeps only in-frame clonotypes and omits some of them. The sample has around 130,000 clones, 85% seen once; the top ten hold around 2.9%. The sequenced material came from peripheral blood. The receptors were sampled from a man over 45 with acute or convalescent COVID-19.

The chain's CDR3 is CASSQTRQGANSPLHF. In nucleotides, the CDR3 is TGTGCCAGCAGCCAAACTCGACAGGGGGCGAATTCACCCCTCCACTTT. The gene calls are TRBV3-1 (or the pseudogene TRBV3-2) and TRBJ1-6; 10 bases line up with TRBD1. This CDR3 has 16 amino acids. V was clipped by 2 bases and J by 7 bases; unmatched bases: 5. CDR1 is LGHDT, CDR2 YNNKEL, per germline (reference sequence).

DNA of the CDR3: TGTGCCAGCAGAGAGGCGGGGCTGGACTACGAGCAGTACTTC. Amino acids: CASREAGLDYEQYF. The chain carries TRBV27 and TRBJ2-7, with D perhaps TRBD2 (6 bases). V was cut by 6 bases and J by 3 bases, with 15 bases left in between. This CDR3 contains 14 residues. Germline-derived CDR1 and CDR2 are MNHEY and SMNVEV (reference sequence).

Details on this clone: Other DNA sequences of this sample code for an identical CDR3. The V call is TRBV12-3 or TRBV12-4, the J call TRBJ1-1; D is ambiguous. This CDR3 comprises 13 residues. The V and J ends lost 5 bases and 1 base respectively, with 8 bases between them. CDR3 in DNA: TGTGCCAGCAGTCCGACGGGGAACACTGAAGCTTTCTTT. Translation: CASSPTGNTEAFF.

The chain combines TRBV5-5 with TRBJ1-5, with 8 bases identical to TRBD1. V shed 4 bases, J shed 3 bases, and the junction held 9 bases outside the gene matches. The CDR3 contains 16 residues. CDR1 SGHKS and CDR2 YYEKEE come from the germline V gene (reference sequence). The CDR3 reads CASSKRGQEVNQPQHF. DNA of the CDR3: TGTGCCAGCAGCAAGAGGGGACAGGAGGTCAATCAGCCCCAGCATTTT.

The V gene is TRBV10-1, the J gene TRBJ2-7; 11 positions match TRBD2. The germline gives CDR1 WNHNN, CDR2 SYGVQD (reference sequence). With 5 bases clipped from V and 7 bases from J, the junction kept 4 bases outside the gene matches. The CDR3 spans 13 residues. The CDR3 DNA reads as TGCGCCAGCAGTTTAGCGGGGGGGAATGAGCAGTACTTC. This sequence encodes CASSLAGGNEQYF.

As DNA, the CDR3 is TGTGCCAGCAGCTTAACAGGGCCCATAGATGAAAAACTGTTTTTT. Its protein is CASSLTGPIDEKLFF. The chain carries TRBV7-9 and TRBJ1-4; possibly TRBD1 for D (6 bases). From germline, CDR1 is SEHNR and CDR2 FQNEAQ (reference sequence). The CDR3 spans 15 residues. V was clipped by 2 bases and J by 6 bases, with 13 bases between them.

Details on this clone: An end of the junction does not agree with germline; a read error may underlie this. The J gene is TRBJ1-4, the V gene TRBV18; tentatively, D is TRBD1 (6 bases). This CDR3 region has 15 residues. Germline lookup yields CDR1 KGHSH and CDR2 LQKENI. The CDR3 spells CASSPPGHPNEKLFF. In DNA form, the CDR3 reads TGTGCCAGCTCCCCACCGGGACACCCTAATGAAAAACTGTTTTTT.

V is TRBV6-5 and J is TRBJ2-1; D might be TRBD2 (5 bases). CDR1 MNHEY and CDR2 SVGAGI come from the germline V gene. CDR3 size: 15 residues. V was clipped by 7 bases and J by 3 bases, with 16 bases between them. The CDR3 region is CASTERVEFYNEQFF. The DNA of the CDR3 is TGTGCCAGCACCGAGAGGGTTGAGTTCTACAATGAGCAGTTCTTC.

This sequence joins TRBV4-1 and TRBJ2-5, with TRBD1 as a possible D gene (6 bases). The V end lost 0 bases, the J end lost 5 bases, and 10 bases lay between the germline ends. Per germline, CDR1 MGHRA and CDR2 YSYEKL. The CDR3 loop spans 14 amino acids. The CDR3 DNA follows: TGCGCCAGCAGCCAAGATAGGGGGTCGGAGACCCAGTACTTC. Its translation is CASSQDRGSETQYF.

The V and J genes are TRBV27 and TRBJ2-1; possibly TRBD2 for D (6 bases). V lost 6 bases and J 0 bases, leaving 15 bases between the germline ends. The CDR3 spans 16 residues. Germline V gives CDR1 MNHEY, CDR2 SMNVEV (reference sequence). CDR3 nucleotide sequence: TGTGCCAGCAGGTACGGTAGCGGCAGCTCCTACAATGAGCAGTTCTTC. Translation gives CASRYGSGSSYNEQFF.

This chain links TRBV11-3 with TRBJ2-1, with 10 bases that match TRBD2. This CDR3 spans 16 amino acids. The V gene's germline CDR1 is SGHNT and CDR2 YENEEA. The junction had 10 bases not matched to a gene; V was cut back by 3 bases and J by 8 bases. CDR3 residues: CASSFGLAGERDEQFF. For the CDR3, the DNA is TGTGCCAGCAGCTTTGGGCTAGCGGGAGAAAGGGATGAGCAGTTCTTC. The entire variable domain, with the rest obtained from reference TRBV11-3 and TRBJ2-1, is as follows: EAGVVQSPRYKIIEKKQPVAFWCNPISGHNTLYWYLQNLGQGPELLIRYENEEAVDDSQLPKDRFSAERLKGVDSTLKIQPAELGDSAVYLCASSFGLAGERDEQFFGPGTRLTVL.

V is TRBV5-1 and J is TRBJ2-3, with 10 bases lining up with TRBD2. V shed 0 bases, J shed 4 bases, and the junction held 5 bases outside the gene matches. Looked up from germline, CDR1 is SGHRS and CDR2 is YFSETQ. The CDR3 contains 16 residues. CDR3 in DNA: TGCGCCAGCAGCTTGGATCTAGCGGGAGCCGCAGATACGCAGTATTTT. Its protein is CASSLDLAGAADTQYF.

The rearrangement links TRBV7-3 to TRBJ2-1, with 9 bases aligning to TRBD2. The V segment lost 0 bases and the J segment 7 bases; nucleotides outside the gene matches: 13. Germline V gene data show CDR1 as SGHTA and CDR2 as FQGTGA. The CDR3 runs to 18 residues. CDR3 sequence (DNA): TGTGCCAGCAGCTTAACGGACTCCACTAGCGGGTCTGAAAATGAGCAGTTCTTC. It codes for CASSLTDSTSGSENEQFF.

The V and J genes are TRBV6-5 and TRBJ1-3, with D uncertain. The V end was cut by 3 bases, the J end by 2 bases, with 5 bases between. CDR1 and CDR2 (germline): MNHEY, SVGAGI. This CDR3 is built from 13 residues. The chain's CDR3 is CASSYTAGNTIYF. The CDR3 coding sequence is TGTGCCAGCAGTTATACAGCTGGAAACACCATATATTTT.

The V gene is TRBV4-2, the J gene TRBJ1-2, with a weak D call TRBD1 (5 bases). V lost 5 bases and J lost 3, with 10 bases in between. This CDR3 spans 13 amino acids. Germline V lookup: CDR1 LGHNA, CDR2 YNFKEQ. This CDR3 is CASSTQVDYGYTF. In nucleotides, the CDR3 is TGTGCCAGCAGCACACAGGTTGACTATGGCTACACCTTC.

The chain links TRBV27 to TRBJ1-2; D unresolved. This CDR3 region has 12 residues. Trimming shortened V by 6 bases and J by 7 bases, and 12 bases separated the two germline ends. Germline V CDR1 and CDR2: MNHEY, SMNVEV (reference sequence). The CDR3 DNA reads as TGTGCCAGCAGCCCTGGGGAGGGTGGCTACACCTTC. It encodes CASSPGEGGYTF.

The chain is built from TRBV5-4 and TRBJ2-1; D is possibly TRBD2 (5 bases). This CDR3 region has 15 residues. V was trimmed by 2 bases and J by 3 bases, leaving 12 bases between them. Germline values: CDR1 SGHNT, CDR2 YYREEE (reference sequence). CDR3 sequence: CASSFDSGFYNEQFF. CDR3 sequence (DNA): TGTGCCAGCAGCTTCGACTCGGGGTTCTACAATGAGCAGTTCTTC.

CDR3 region: CASRRQGTNTEAFF. For the CDR3, the DNA is TGTGCCAGCAGACGACAGGGGACGAACACTGAAGCTTTCTTT. V is TRBV14 and J is TRBJ1-1; 8 bases fit TRBD1. V trimming: 6 bases; J trimming: 1 base; junction bases outside the gene matches: 4. The CDR3 is 14 amino acids. Germline-derived CDR1 and CDR2 are SGHDN and FVKESK.